The entry below gives a single T cell receptor (beta chain) sequence along with its context. The antigen remains unidentified. Libraries were prepared by immunoSEQ multiplex PCR; TCRdb keeps only in-frame clonotypes and omits some of them. This sample has about 2.1 million clones; 90% to 95% occur once, and the top ten carry 1.5% to 2%. Trimming pared 1 base from V and 1 base from J, leaving 8 bases between. This CDR3 is 14 amino acids long. Germline CDR1 reads SGHRS; CDR2 reads YFSETQ. This record comes from a study of shared clonotypes between healthy human individuals. On the study more broadly: A couple of women and three men aged 18 to 49 served as donors.

Naive CD8 cells comprised CD45RO-negative, CCR7-positively selected cells, excluding terminally differentiated effector memory CD45RA+ cells. Study-wide findings and caveats: Generation probability values for non-shared clonotypes were lower than those for clonotypes shared by all four donors.

The chain combines TRBV5-1 with TRBJ1-1; D is possibly TRBD1 (5 bases). The source of this sequence is a man aged 18 to 29 in good health. Some clones in this sample may be carry-over from other donors' samples. The sample comprised naive CD8+ T cells from PBMCs. The CDR3 here is CASSLKTGNTEAFF. The CDR3 coding sequence is TGCGCCAGCAGCTTGAAAACAGGGAACACTGAAGCTTTCTTT.